These 17 T cell receptor beta chains originate from one sample sequenced in a study of Graves' ophthalmopathy and Graves' hyperthyroidism. TCR beta CDR3 amplification used RNA transcripts. RT-PCR was first run with HTBI primers, then multiplex PCR in a second round. TCRdb used MiXCR to reprocess the multiplex PCR reads, holding one entry per CDR3 protein. The sample contains some 750,000 distinct CDR3 sequences, approximately 40% of which appear only once. Material for sequencing was peripheral blood. The receptors here all came from an adult man with Graves' ophthalmopathy.

This chain joins TRBV25-1 and TRBJ2-7; D is undetermined. Germline lookup yields CDR1 MGHDK and CDR2 SYGVNS. V gave up 6 bases and J gave up 7 bases, with 10 bases separating them. The CDR3 has 11 amino acids. CDR3 bases: TGTGCCAGCAGGGGGTCGCGGGAGCAGTACTTC. Translating it yields CASRGSREQYF.

The V and J genes are TRBV7-2 and TRBJ2-3; D is unclear. V dropped 5 bases and J dropped 0 bases, with 12 bases sitting between them. Germline V gives CDR1 SGHTA, CDR2 FQGNSA. CDR3 length: 15 residues. The CDR3, as DNA: TGTGCCAGCAGCACAGCCCCAACTAGCACAGATACGCAGTATTTT. This gives the protein CASSTAPTSTDTQYF.

This clonotype was seen a few times. The chain employs TRBV6-6 and TRBJ2-7; D not certain. This CDR3 has 15 residues. The V gene lost 4 bases and the J gene lost 2 bases, with 15 bases spanning the gap. In germline, CDR1 is MNHNY, CDR2 SVGAGI (reference sequence). In DNA, the CDR3 is TGTGCCAGCAGTTTTCTACCGACGGAACCCTACGAGCAGTACTTC. This codes for CASSFLPTEPYEQYF.

The sample holds a few counts of this clonotype. The chain employs TRBV6-5 and TRBJ1-3; 9 bases are a match to TRBD1. This CDR3 is 15 amino acids long. V was pared by 2 bases and J by 4 bases, with 3 bases of the junction left unmatched. The germline V gene encodes CDR1 MNHEY and CDR2 SVGAGI. CDR3 sequence: CASSYGQGFGNTIYF. As DNA, the CDR3 is TGTGCCAGCAGTTACGGACAGGGGTTCGGAAACACCATATATTTT.

This clonotype was found a few times. The chain joins TRBV2 to TRBJ2-7; tentatively, D is TRBD1 (6 bases). The CDR3 spans 14 residues. Trimming left V 2 bases short and J 4 bases short, with 12 bases between. Per the germline V gene, CDR1 is SNHLY and CDR2 is FYNNEI. In DNA, the CDR3 is TGTGCCAGCAGTGAACTTGGACAGAGTTACGAGCAGTACTTC. This sequence encodes CASSELGQSYEQYF. The variable domain in full, completed from reference TRBV2 and TRBJ2-7, reads EPEVTQTPSHQVTQMGQEVILRCVPISNHLYFYWYRQILGQKVEFLVSFYNNEISEKSEIFDDQFSVERPDGSNFTLKIRSTKLEDSAMYFCASSELGQSYEQYFGPGTRLTVT.

Worth noting for this clonotype: This may stem from a read error, because a much larger clone lies one nucleotide away. The rearrangement joins TRBV15 to TRBJ1-2; D gene ambiguous. Germline V CDR1 and CDR2: LNHNV, YYDKDF (reference sequence). CDR3 length: 14 residues. The ends were cut back, 5 bases at V and 3 bases at J, with 13 bases in the middle. The CDR3 loop is CATSFGTDYYGYTF. CDR3 sequence (DNA): TGTGCCACCAGCTTCGGTACAGATTACTATGGCTACACCTTC.

The V and J genes are TRBV5-1 and TRBJ2-7; possibly TRBD1 or TRBD2 for D (6 bases each). The CDR3 covers 14 residues. V gave up 3 bases and J gave up 2 bases, with 12 bases separating them. CDR1 is SGHRS, CDR2 YFSETQ, per germline. In DNA form, the CDR3 reads TGCGCCAGCAGCTCGGGGGACACCACCTACGAGCAGTACTTC. Amino acid sequence: CASSSGDTTYEQYF.

A word on this clonotype: A much larger clone lies one base from this, so it may be a read error. CDR3 in amino acids: CASSSGQVKEAQYF. DNA for the CDR3: TGCGCCAGCAGCTCCGGACAGGTGAAGGAGGCCCAGTACTTC. This chain joins TRBV5-1 and TRBJ2-5, with 7 bases aligning to TRBD1. CDR3 length equals 14 residues. Germline CDR1 SGHRS, CDR2 YFSETQ. Trimming at V came to 3 bases and at J to 9 bases, leaving 11 bases not matched to a gene.

There are many counts of this clonotype. The gene calls are TRBV29-1 and TRBJ1-4; D is perhaps TRBD1 (5 bases). Germline assignment: CDR1 SQVTM and CDR2 ANQGSEA. Trimming shortened V by 4 bases and J by 4 bases, and 13 bases separated the two germline ends. The CDR3 loop spans 14 amino acids. CDR3: CSVGSRVINEKLFF. The DNA for the CDR3 is TGCAGCGTTGGGTCCAGGGTGATTAATGAAAAACTGTTTTTT.

Remarks on this clonotype: The conserved phenylalanine or tryptophan is not found at the CDR3 terminus, so this likely reflects a read error. The limits of the CDR3 on the DNA are not certain, so only TCRdb's listed CDR3 is given. V is TRBV10-3 and J is TRBJ1-1. The CDR3 length equals 10 residues, ends included. Germline V gives CDR1 ENHRY, CDR2 SYGVKD. The CDR3: CAISESAGLR.

This clonotype appeared many times. The chain recombines TRBV6-5 with TRBJ1-5; 9 nucleotides agree with TRBD1. This CDR3 spans 15 amino acids. The trim removed 6 bases at V and 1 base at J, leaving 4 bases unmatched. Germline V gene data show CDR1 as MNHEY and CDR2 as SVGAGI. For the CDR3, the DNA is TGTGCCAGCAGCTCTACAGGGGGCAGCAATCAGCCCCAGCATTTT. Translating gives CASSSTGGSNQPQHF.

At least ten counts were recorded for this clonotype. The chain employs TRBV7-9 and TRBJ2-7, with unresolved D. This CDR3 has 15 residues. Germline lookup yields CDR1 SEHNR and CDR2 FQNEAQ (reference sequence). V lost 4 bases to trimming and J lost 0 bases, with 13 bases between them. CDR3 in DNA: TGTGCCAGCAGCTCGATCGTGGGTCGCTCCTACGAGCAGTACTTC. This gives the protein CASSSIVGRSYEQYF.

This clonotype was seen once. The chain links TRBV29-1 to TRBJ1-5; possibly TRBD1 for D (6 bases). The germline CDR1 and CDR2 sequences are SQVTM and ANQGSEA. This CDR3 spans 12 amino acids. The V gene lost 6 bases and the J gene lost 4 bases, with 10 bases spanning the gap. CDR3 in amino acids: CSVGQKNQPQHF. The CDR3 coding sequence is TGCAGCGTCGGACAGAAGAATCAGCCCCAGCATTTT. Together with reference TRBV29-1 and TRBJ1-5, the CDR3 gives the full variable domain: SAVISQKPSRDICQRGTSLTIQCQVDSQVTMMFWYRQQPGQSLTLIATANQGSEATYESGFVIDKFPISRPNLTFSTLTVSNMSPEDSSIYLCSVGQKNQPQHFGDGTRLSIL.

V is TRBV7-6 and J is TRBJ1-2; no definite D call. This CDR3 has 13 residues. V dropped 1 base and J dropped 4 bases, with 7 bases sitting between them. Germline-derived CDR1 and CDR2 are SGHVS and FNYEAQ. CDR3 sequence reads: CASSLEFSYGYTF. CDR3 coding DNA: TGTGCCAGCAGCTTAGAATTCAGCTATGGCTACACCTTC. The whole variable domain, remainder taken from reference TRBV7-6 and TRBJ1-2, is GAGVSQSPRYKVTKRGQDVALRCDPISGHVSLYWYRQALGQGPEFLTYFNYEAQQDKSGLPNDRFSAERPEGSISTLTIQRTEQRDSAMYRCASSLEFSYGYTFGSGTRLTVV.

This clonotype occurred many times. CDR3 nucleotides: TGCAGCGTTGAAGATCCCGGGAGTCGATCCTCCTACGAGCAGTACTTC. Translation gives CSVEDPGSRSSYEQYF. V and J are TRBV29-1 and TRBJ2-7; possible D gene TRBD2, 6 bases. The germline V gene encodes CDR1 SQVTM and CDR2 ANQGSEA. Trimming left V 0 bases short and J 0 bases short, with 15 bases between. The CDR3 is made up of 16 amino acids.

Comments on this clonotype: Germline is not matched at one junction end, which may reflect a read error. The chain employs TRBV2 and TRBJ2-6, with TRBD1 as a possible D gene (6 bases). The CDR3 consists of 11 residues. Germline V gene sequence: CDR1 SNHLY, CDR2 FYNNEI. CDR3 in DNA: TGTGCCAGCAGTGTCAGGGGTACTGAAGCTTTC. Amino acid sequence: CASSVRGTEAF. The full variable domain, rest sourced from reference TRBV2 and TRBJ2-6, is EPEVTQTPSHQVTQMGQEVILRCVPISNHLYFYWYRQILGQKVEFLVSFYNNEISEKSEIFDDQFSVERPDGSNFTLKIRSTKLEDSAMYFCASSVRGTEAFGAGSRLTVL.

This clonotype was counted only a few times. This chain links TRBV29-1 with TRBJ2-3; D might be TRBD2 (6 bases). There are 14 residues in the CDR3. Germline lookup yields CDR1 SQVTM and CDR2 ANQGSEA. Trimming removed 3 bases at V and 0 bases at J, with 10 bases between. The CDR3 is CSVDAGPSTDTQYF. The CDR3 nucleotides read TGCAGCGTTGATGCGGGACCTAGCACAGATACGCAGTATTTT.